The 4 T cell receptor beta chains below were found in one sample sequenced in a study of blood T cells in healthy people across ages (dated by TCRdb to between 2014 and 2017). Receptor amplification or capture employed 5' RACE. TCRdb lists the instrument as Illumina HiSeq 2500. The second PCR ran for about 6 to 11 cycles and used a J-beta primer mix along with a sample-barcoded 5' primer. TCRdb applied fastp at Q25 and MiXCR to the public reads, then kept only in-frame beta chains. Rows with one shared CDR3 protein collapse into an entry with the most common genes and DNA. For this sample the table gives about 780,000 distinct CDR3 sequences, of which about 47% were detected only once. The ten largest clones take up 15% to 20% of the sample. Material for sequencing was blood. Source of these receptors: a man older than 75 in good health.

This clonotype has more than one count but fewer than ten. The chain recombines TRBV2 with TRBJ2-1, with 13 nucleotides matching TRBD2. Germline V gene data show CDR1 as SNHLY and CDR2 as FYNNEI. The J segment lost 7 bases and the V segment lost 5 bases, leaving 5 bases of the junction unmatched. This CDR3 has 15 residues. CDR3 in amino acids: CASSPTSGRINEQFF. The CDR3 coding sequence is TGTGCCAGCAGTCCGACTAGCGGGAGGATTAATGAGCAGTTCTTC.

This clonotype was seen ten or more times. The chain employs TRBV7-2 and TRBJ1-4; 7 nucleotides match TRBD1. Trimming cost V 4 bases and J 3 bases; bases outside gene matches: 5. This CDR3 is 15 amino acids long. Per germline, CDR1 SGHTA and CDR2 FQGNSA. CDR3 protein: CASSWTGTANEKLFF. The CDR3 region has the DNA TGTGCCAGCAGCTGGACCGGGACAGCTAATGAAAAACTGTTTTTT. Variable domain in full (rest from reference TRBV7-2 and TRBJ1-4): GAGVSQSPSNKVTEKGKDVELRCDPISGHTALYWYRQSLGQGLEFLIYFQGNSAPDKSGLPSDRFSAERTGGSVSTLTIQRTQQEDSAVYLCASSWTGTANEKLFFGSGTQLSVL.

The CDR3 region has the DNA TGTGCCAGCAGCACAGACAGGAACAACGAGCAGTACTTC. Its translation is CASSTDRNNEQYF. The gene calls are TRBV9 and TRBJ2-7, with D maybe TRBD1 (6 bases). Per the germline V gene, CDR1 is SGDLS and CDR2 is YYNGEE. V was trimmed by 4 bases and J by 5 bases, leaving 13 bases between them. The CDR3 has 13 residues.

The rearrangement uses TRBV7-2 and TRBJ2-3; the D is unclear. Germline V CDR1 and CDR2: SGHTA, FQGNSA. The CDR3 consists of 13 residues. Trimming pared 6 bases from V and 5 bases from J, leaving 12 bases between. CDR3 sequence (DNA): TGTGCCAGCAGGCGTGGGTTGATAGATACGCAGTATTTT. It yields the protein CASRRGLIDTQYF. Combining the CDR3 with reference TRBV7-2 and TRBJ2-3 gives the whole variable domain GAGVSQSPSNKVTEKGKDVELRCDPISGHTALYWYRQSLGQGLEFLIYFQGNSAPDKSGLPSDRFSAERTGGSVSTLTIQRTQQEDSAVYLCASRRGLIDTQYFGPGTRLTVL.